The 27 T cell receptor beta chains below all came from one sample that was sequenced in a study of molecular identifiers for immune sequencing clone quantification. TCRdb re-derived calls from the PCR reads in MiXCR, one entry per CDR3 protein. The sample has 300,000 to 400,000 distinct CDR3 sequences, 24% seen once. Sequences were obtained from naive CD8+ T cells from blood, with Jurkat cell RNA spiked in. Regarding subset: FACS-sorted CD8+CD4-CCR7+CD45RA+ naive T cells. The receptors shown here come from a human donor in good health. Some libraries in this study had Jurkat cell RNA spiked in.

CDR3 nucleotides: TGTGCCAGCAGCGGGAGGGATACGCAGTATTTT. It codes for CASSGRDTQYF. This sequence joins TRBV7-6 and TRBJ2-3; D may be TRBD2 (6 bases). V shed 5 bases and J shed 6 bases, with 6 bases lying between them. Looked up from germline, CDR1 is SGHVS and CDR2 is FNYEAQ. The CDR3 has 11 amino acids.

The chain uses TRBV6-2 or TRBV6-3 and TRBJ2-7, with TRBD1 as a possible D gene (5 bases). Per germline, CDR1 MNHEY and CDR2 SVGEGT. The V end lost 2 bases, the J end lost 3 bases, and 14 bases lay between the germline ends. The CDR3 length is 15 residues. The CDR3 region has the DNA TGTGCCAGCAGTTACCCCCCACGACAGAACTACGAGCAGTACTTC. It is translated as CASSYPPRQNYEQYF.

The table lists this clonotype with many counts. This chain joins TRBV5-1 and TRBJ1-1, with a possible D match to TRBD1 (5 bases). Germline V CDR1 and CDR2: SGHRS, YFSETQ. The V end lost 7 bases, the J end lost 3 bases, and 16 bases lay between the germline ends. The CDR3 loop spans 14 amino acids. The CDR3 nucleotides read TGCGCCAGCTGGCTGGGCCAGGGAGACACTGAAGCTTTCTTT. Protein sequence: CASWLGQGDTEAFF. The variable domain in full, with the rest retrieved from reference TRBV5-1 and TRBJ1-1, is KAGVTQTPRYLIKTRGQQVTLSCSPISGHRSVSWYQQTPGQGLQFLFEYFSETQRNKGNFPGRFSGRQFSNSRSEMNVSTLELGDSALYLCASWLGQGDTEAFFGQGTRLTVV.

As regards this clonotype: Its ends do not fully match the called genes, so a read error is possible. The chain uses TRBV4-1 and TRBJ2-3, with a weak D call TRBD2 (5 bases). Germline V gene sequence: CDR1 MGHRA, CDR2 YSYEKL. The CDR3 spans 15 residues. The CDR3 is CASRQEPGSTDTQYF. The CDR3 DNA follows: TGCGCCAGCCGCCAAGAACCGGGGAGCACAGATACGCAGTATTTT.

This chain's CDR3 is CASSFAGPNEQFF. The CDR3 DNA reads as TGTGCCAGCAGTTTCGCAGGGCCTAATGAGCAGTTCTTC. The rearrangement joins TRBV12-3 or TRBV12-4 to TRBJ2-1; weak D call: TRBD1 (5 bases). The CDR3 extends over 13 amino acids. Trimming cost V 3 bases and J 7 bases, with 10 bases left between them.

V usage is TRBV27 and J usage is TRBJ2-1; TRBD2 is a possible D gene (5 bases). This CDR3 region has 15 residues. V lost 3 bases and J 2 bases, leaving 11 bases between the germline ends. Germline assignment: CDR1 MNHEY and CDR2 SMNVEV (reference sequence). Here the CDR3 DNA reads TGTGCCAGCAGTTTGTCGGGGAGCGCCTACAATGAGCAGTTCTTC. Its protein product is CASSLSGSAYNEQFF.

This clonotype has a single count. The gene calls are TRBV27 and TRBJ2-7, with 9 bases that match TRBD1. Germline V lookup: CDR1 MNHEY, CDR2 SMNVEV (reference sequence). This CDR3 has 15 residues. V shed 10 bases, J shed 0 bases, and the junction held 10 bases outside the gene matches. The CDR3: CANSLTGGFSYEQYF. The DNA of the CDR3 is TGTGCCAACAGCCTGACAGGGGGTTTCTCCTACGAGCAGTACTTC.

This clonotype was seen a few times. The J gene is TRBJ1-5, the V gene TRBV20-1; the match to TRBD1 covers 11 bases. Trimming at V came to 1 base and at J to 2 bases, leaving 7 bases not matched to a gene. Germline V lookup: CDR1 DFQATT, CDR2 SNEGSKA (reference sequence). This CDR3 is built from 17 residues. The CDR3 nucleotides are TGCAGTGCTAGAGGGGACAGGGGGGTGGTGGGCAATCAGCCCCAGCATTTT. This gives the protein CSARGDRGVVGNQPQHF.

Turning to this clonotype: Just one base apart from a much larger clone, this may be a read error. This sequence joins TRBV5-6 and TRBJ1-5; the D gene is possibly TRBD1 (5 bases). There are 17 residues in the CDR3. Germline V gives CDR1 SGHDT, CDR2 YYEEEE. V lost 0 bases to trimming and J lost 4 bases, with 17 bases between them. CDR3 nucleotide sequence: TGTGCCAGCAGCTTGGATCAGGGACGCCTAGGGAATCAGCCCCAGCATTTT. Translated: CASSLDQGRLGNQPQHF.

The V call is TRBV4-3, the J call TRBJ1-2; D remains unclear. In germline, CDR1 is LGHNA, CDR2 YSLEER. Trimming shortened V by 0 bases and J by 6 bases, and 11 bases separated the two germline ends. The length of the CDR3 is 14 residues. The CDR3 sequence: CASSQDVFGNGYTF. CDR3 DNA sequence: TGCGCCAGCAGCCAAGATGTGTTTGGCAATGGCTACACCTTC.

In its sample, this clonotype was seen many times. V is TRBV13 and J is TRBJ2-1; D remains ambiguous. CDR3 length equals 11 residues. CDR1 and CDR2 from the germline V gene are PRHDT and FYEKMQ (reference sequence). The ends were cut back, 1 base at V and 12 bases at J, with 7 bases in the middle. In DNA, the CDR3 is TGTGCCAGCAGCTTAGATTCTGGGCAGTTCTTC. The encoded protein is CASSLDSGQFF.

The genes are TRBV27 and TRBJ2-7, with D tentatively TRBD2 (6 bases). Germline V gene lookup returns CDR1 MNHEY and CDR2 SMNVEV (reference sequence). This CDR3 is built from 13 residues. V was trimmed by 7 bases and J by 6 bases, leaving 16 bases between them. The CDR3 DNA follows: TGTGCCAGCATGGATGGAGGGTCTGTCGAGCAGTACTTC. Translated: CASMDGGSVEQYF.

This clonotype was recorded at least ten times. The chain is built from TRBV6-6 and TRBJ1-4; no definite D call. The V and J ends lost 2 bases and 8 bases respectively, with 12 bases between them. CDR3 size: 14 residues. The germline V gene has CDR1 MNHNY and CDR2 SVGAGI (reference sequence). Here the CDR3 DNA reads TGTGCCAGCAGTTACGGCACGGGTACGGAAAAACTGTTTTTT. This gives the protein CASSYGTGTEKLFF.

Notes on this clonotype: A much larger clone lies one base from this, so it may be a read error. This chain uses TRBV14 with TRBJ1-1; 7 bases are shared with TRBD1. J lost 4 bases, V lost 4 bases, and 3 bases had no gene match. CDR3 length: 13 residues. Germline CDR1 is SGHDN and CDR2 is FVKESK. CDR3: CASSRGDSTEAFF. The CDR3 bases are TGTGCCAGCAGCCGGGGGGACAGCACTGAAGCTTTCTTT.

J is TRBJ1-1 and V is TRBV2; the match to TRBD1 covers 8 bases. The CDR3 is 15 residues long. Trimming cost V 2 bases and J 11 bases; bases outside gene matches: 13. Germline assignment: CDR1 SNHLY and CDR2 FYNNEI. CDR3 protein: CASSESGTGLFRAFF. For the CDR3, the DNA is TGTGCCAGCAGTGAATCCGGGACAGGTCTTTTTCGGGCTTTCTTT.

This clonotype was recorded many times. V usage is TRBV6-5 and J usage is TRBJ1-1; D unclear. Germline-derived CDR1 and CDR2 are MNHEY and SVGAGI. The CDR3 is made up of 15 amino acids. V was trimmed by 4 bases and J by 0 bases, leaving 12 bases between them. The CDR3 DNA reads TGTGCCAGCAGTTCCACCGCGATCTTGAACACTGAAGCTTTCTTT. It codes for CASSSTAILNTEAFF.

This clonotype was counted at least ten times. J is TRBJ1-2 and V is TRBV25-1; D is perhaps TRBD1 (6 bases). Germline V gene data show CDR1 as MGHDK and CDR2 as SYGVNS. V lost 4 bases to trimming and J lost 8 bases, with 20 bases between them. This CDR3 has 15 residues. The DNA for the CDR3 is TGTGCCAGCAGTGGGACAGCTGACAGAGTCTACGGCTACACCTTC. Translated: CASSGTADRVYGYTF.

Here the CDR3 reads CASSVRDRLQETQYF. The CDR3 DNA sequence: TGTGCCAGTAGTGTCCGGGACAGGCTACAAGAGACCCAGTACTTC. The V gene is TRBV19, the J gene TRBJ2-5; 8 bases line up with TRBD1. The junction had 7 bases not matched to a gene; V was cut back by 5 bases and J by 2 bases. CDR1 LNHDA and CDR2 SQIVND come from the germline V gene (reference sequence). CDR3 length: 15 residues.

At least ten counts were recorded for this clonotype. The chain uses TRBV9 and TRBJ1-5, with 8 positions matching TRBD1. Per the germline V gene, CDR1 is SGDLS and CDR2 is YYNGEE. The CDR3 contains 14 residues. V was pared by 4 bases and J by 5 bases, with 5 bases of the junction left unmatched. The CDR3 loop is CASSPTGADQPQHF. The DNA of the CDR3 is TGTGCCAGCAGCCCGACAGGGGCGGATCAGCCCCAGCATTTT.

This clonotype was seen a few times. The V and J genes are TRBV11-2 and TRBJ1-1; tentatively, D is TRBD1 (6 bases). V was shortened by 2 bases and J by 5 bases, with 15 bases between the two germline ends. The V gene's germline CDR1 is SGHAT and CDR2 FQNNGV. The CDR3 consists of 15 residues. The CDR3 DNA sequence: TGTGCCAGCAGCTTACTTCCGGGGGGCGATACTGAAGCTTTCTTT. The encoded protein is CASSLLPGGDTEAFF.

This clonotype was recorded at least ten times. The genes are TRBV13 and TRBJ2-3, with D unresolved. Between the trimmed V and J ends, which lost 6 bases and 3 bases, there was a span of 22 bases. CDR1 is PRHDT and CDR2 is FYEKMQ in the germline V gene (reference sequence). The CDR3 sequence is 17 residues long. This CDR3 is CASRETANLTWTDTQYF. In DNA, the CDR3 is TGTGCCAGCAGGGAGACTGCCAACTTGACTTGGACAGATACGCAGTATTTT.

This clonotype turned up a few times. This chain joins TRBV4-3 and TRBJ2-7, with 9 bases matching TRBD2. The CDR3 covers 14 residues. V was pared by 0 bases and J by 4 bases, with 1 base of the junction left unmatched. The germline V gene has CDR1 LGHNA and CDR2 YSLEER. The CDR3 bases are TGCGCCAGCAGCCAAGATACTAGCGGGTACGAGCAGTACTTC. Translating it yields CASSQDTSGYEQYF.

This clonotype was picked up a small number of times. This rearrangement joins TRBV6-5 to TRBJ1-5, with D possibly TRBD1 on 6 matching bases. V was shortened by 4 bases and J by 3 bases, with 19 bases between the two germline ends. CDR3 length: 17 amino acids. Germline lookup yields CDR1 MNHEY and CDR2 SVGAGI. CDR3 nucleotide sequence: TGTGCCAGCAGTTTAAACGGGGGCCAGCGCGACAATCAGCCCCAGCATTTT. This codes for CASSLNGGQRDNQPQHF.

This clonotype was observed a handful of times. V and J are TRBV6-6 and TRBJ2-5; no clear D. This CDR3 is 18 amino acids long. The germline V and J ends were trimmed by 0 bases and 4 bases, with 21 bases remaining between them. Germline V gene sequence: CDR1 MNHNY, CDR2 SVGAGI (reference sequence). Here the CDR3 DNA reads TGTGCCAGCAGTTACTCGAGTATGGGTCCGGTTTTCGGAGAGACCCAGTACTTC. It translates to CASSYSSMGPVFGETQYF.

This chain uses TRBV12-3 or TRBV12-4 with TRBJ1-4; D unclear. This CDR3 has 15 residues. The V end lost 1 base, the J end lost 11 bases, and 17 bases lay between the germline ends. The DNA of the CDR3 is TGTGCCAGCAGTTTAGTATCAGTTAATATGAGGAAACTGTTTTTT. Amino acids: CASSLVSVNMRKLFF.

This clonotype was seen only a few times. The chain has TRBV27 and TRBJ2-7, with TRBD1 matching 8 bases. From germline, CDR1 is MNHEY and CDR2 SMNVEV (reference sequence). The CDR3 is made up of 17 amino acids. With 5 bases clipped from V and 0 bases from J, the junction kept 12 bases outside the gene matches. The CDR3, as DNA: TGTGCCAGCAGTCCCAGCTCCCGGACAGGGCGCTCCTACGAGCAGTACTTC. It codes for CASSPSSRTGRSYEQYF.

On this clonotype itself: Sequence at one end of the junction differs from germline and may be a read error. The chain carries TRBV4-1 and TRBJ2-5; D tentatively fits TRBD1 or TRBD2 (5 bases each). From germline, CDR1 is MGHRA and CDR2 YSYEKL. The CDR3 spans 15 residues. The chain's CDR3 is CASSQEGTGQGTQYF. Written as DNA, the CDR3 is TGCGCCAGCAGCCAAGAGGGGACGGGTCAAGGGACCCAGTACTTC.